The 26 T cell receptor beta chains presented below share a single source sample, sequenced in a study of Graves' ophthalmopathy and Graves' hyperthyroidism. Investigators amplified TCR beta CDR3 regions from RNA transcripts. The authors performed first-round RT-PCR with HTBI primers and then a second-round multiplex PCR. TCRdb ran MiXCR on the multiplex PCR reads and lists one entry per CDR3 protein. The repertoire holds hundreds of thousands of distinct CDR3 sequences, with about a fifth as singletons. Sample: peripheral blood. The receptors were sampled from a young woman with stable Graves' hyperthyroidism. Some clones in this sample may be carry-over from other donors' samples.

This chain links TRBV12-3 or TRBV12-4 with TRBJ2-5; 8 bases line up with TRBD2. V gave up 6 bases and J gave up 1 base; unmatched junction bases: 19. This CDR3 is 19 amino acids long. CDR3 coding DNA: TGTGCCAGCAGGGGGGCGGGTGTAGCGGGGCCCATGGCCCAAGAGACCCAGTACTTC. Its translation is CASRGAGVAGPMAQETQYF.

This clonotype was observed many times. The V and J genes are TRBV2 and TRBJ2-5; TRBD1 matches 9 bases. The germline gives CDR1 SNHLY, CDR2 FYNNEI. V trimming: 7 bases; J trimming: 7 bases; junction bases outside the gene matches: 7. The CDR3 runs to 13 residues. The CDR3 sequence: CASTTGGLGTQYF. CDR3 in DNA: TGTGCCAGCACCACAGGGGGCTTGGGGACCCAGTACTTC.

The chain carries TRBV29-1 and TRBJ1-1; D is perhaps TRBD1 (6 bases). The CDR3 has 13 amino acids. CDR1 is SQVTM, CDR2 ANQGSEA, per germline. In DNA, the CDR3 is TGCACCGCATCCGGACAGAGAAACACTGAAGCTTTCTTT. It encodes CTASGQRNTEAFF.

This clonotype was counted ten times or more. The chain has TRBV12-3 or TRBV12-4 and TRBJ2-5; a weak D match, TRBD1 (6 bases). The CDR3 is 11 amino acids. Trimming pared 10 bases from V and 5 bases from J, leaving 11 bases between. The CDR3 sequence: CAILQGETQYF. The CDR3 bases are TGTGCCATCTTACAGGGCGAGACCCAGTACTTC.

Concerning this clonotype: Compared with germline, one end of the junction differs, possibly owing to a read error. The V call is TRBV12-3 or TRBV12-4, the J call TRBJ1-5; TRBD1 is a possible D gene (5 bases). This CDR3 contains 14 residues. The CDR3 DNA follows: TGTGCCAGCAGTTTGGGGGACGGCGGCCAGCCCCAGCCTTTT. This encodes CASSLGDGGQPQPF.

The CDR3 nucleotides are TGTGCCAGCTCACTCGACCTTGGCAATCAGCCCCAGCATTTT. This codes for CASSLDLGNQPQHF. The chain uses TRBV18 and TRBJ1-5; no clear D gene. The CDR3 extends over 14 amino acids. V was pared by 4 bases and J by 2 bases, with 9 bases between. Looked up from germline, CDR1 is KGHSH and CDR2 is LQKENI.

In its sample, this clonotype was seen a few times. V gene TRBV5-1 combines with J gene TRBJ1-3; TRBD1 aligns across 7 bases. Per germline, CDR1 SGHRS and CDR2 YFSETQ. The V and J ends lost 4 bases and 4 bases, in that order; junction bases with no gene match: 11. The CDR3 spans 16 residues. Written as DNA, the CDR3 is TGCGCCAGCAGCGAACAGGGGTGGCGGTCCGGAAACACCATATATTTT. Translated, it gives CASSEQGWRSGNTIYF.

This clonotype was seen many times. V usage is TRBV2 and J usage is TRBJ2-3, with D possibly being TRBD2 (7 bases). V lost 6 bases and J 2 bases, leaving 9 bases between the germline ends. This CDR3 has 13 amino acids. The germline CDR1 and CDR2 sequences are SNHLY and FYNNEI. The CDR3 nucleotides are TGTGCCAGCAGCGGGGGGCTCACAGATACGCAGTATTTT. It encodes CASSGGLTDTQYF.

This clonotype was seen repeatedly, ten times or more. The V gene is TRBV15, the J gene TRBJ2-7; D perhaps matches TRBD1 (6 bases). V was clipped by 1 base and J by 3 bases, with 13 bases between them. From germline, CDR1 is LNHNV and CDR2 YYDKDF (reference sequence). There are 15 residues in the CDR3. CDR3 nucleotides: TGTGCCACCAGCAGAGGTGGACAGCCCAACTACGAGCAGTACTTC. It yields the protein CATSRGGQPNYEQYF.

With regard to this clonotype: The junction differs from germline at one of its ends, possibly a read error. The chain is built from TRBV27 and TRBJ2-7; TRBD2 matches at 8 bases. The CDR3 is made up of 17 amino acids. From germline, CDR1 is MNHEY and CDR2 SMNVEV (reference sequence). The CDR3 is CASSSISSWAGGYEQCF. CDR3 coding DNA: TGTGCCAGCAGTTCCATCTCTTCTTGGGCGGGGGGCTACGAGCAGTGCTTC.

This clonotype was seen more than once but under ten times. The rearrangement uses TRBV7-3 and TRBJ2-3; 11 bases are shared with TRBD1. CDR1 SGHTA and CDR2 FQGTGA come from the germline V gene. V gave up 6 bases and J gave up 4 bases; unmatched junction bases: 6. The CDR3 loop spans 15 amino acids. This CDR3 is CASSWTGGKPDTQYF. Written as DNA, the CDR3 is TGTGCCAGCAGTTGGACAGGGGGCAAGCCAGATACGCAGTATTTT.

This clonotype was detected many times. The chain uses TRBV20-1 and TRBJ1-2, with D perhaps TRBD1 (6 bases). V lost 6 bases, J lost 4 bases, and 21 bases lay in between. Germline lookup yields CDR1 DFQATT and CDR2 SNEGSKA (reference sequence). This CDR3 has 15 residues. The CDR3 sequence is CSAPGGRDDVYGYTF. The CDR3 nucleotides are TGCAGTGCCCCCGGGGGCAGGGACGATGTCTATGGCTACACCTTC.

V gene TRBV24-1 combines with J gene TRBJ2-7; D uncertain. The CDR3 runs to 12 residues. CDR1 and CDR2 (germline): KGHDR, SFDVKD. V lost 3 bases and J 0 bases, leaving 2 bases between the germline ends. CDR3 DNA: TGTGCCACCAGTGATACCTCCTACGAGCAGTACTTC. It codes for CATSDTSYEQYF.

The table lists this clonotype with a few counts. The CDR3 region is CSVAGPPTGELFF. The CDR3 DNA reads TGCAGCGTCGCGGGACCCCCGACCGGGGAGCTGTTTTTT. The rearrangement uses TRBV29-1 and TRBJ2-2; possibly TRBD2 for D (6 bases). Germline V lookup: CDR1 SQVTM, CDR2 ANQGSEA. Trimming removed 6 bases at V and 5 bases at J, with 13 bases between. This CDR3 has 13 residues.

This chain links TRBV25-1 with TRBJ2-5, with 7 bases that match TRBD2. Looked up from germline, CDR1 is MGHDK and CDR2 is SYGVNS. V lost 3 bases, J lost 5 bases, and 3 bases stayed unmatched. The CDR3 has 13 amino acids. CDR3 loop: CASSDSLAETQYF. Here the CDR3 DNA reads TGTGCCAGCAGTGATTCACTAGCGGAGACCCAGTACTTC.

This clonotype was seen many times. This rearrangement joins TRBV24-1 to TRBJ1-5; possible D gene TRBD1, 6 bases. Trimming took off 2 bases at V and 3 bases at J, with 16 bases between the two ends. Germline V CDR1 and CDR2: KGHDR, SFDVKD. The CDR3 contains 17 residues. The CDR3 reads CATSDSGQSPHNQPQHF. As DNA, the CDR3 is TGTGCCACCAGTGATTCAGGACAGAGCCCCCACAATCAGCCCCAGCATTTT.

This clonotype has ten or more counts. The V and J genes are TRBV20-1 and TRBJ1-1; D is unclear. The CDR3 has 14 residues. Germline-derived CDR1 and CDR2 are DFQATT and SNEGSKA (reference sequence). The chain's CDR3 is CNATEGEKYTEAFF. The CDR3, as DNA: TGCAATGCAACCGAAGGAGAGAAGTACACTGAAGCTTTCTTT.

The rearrangement joins TRBV18 to TRBJ1-1; no reliable D call. Trimming removed 1 base from V and 4 bases from J, with 7 bases in between. Germline V gene lookup returns CDR1 KGHSH and CDR2 LQKENI. The length of the CDR3 is 13 residues. The CDR3 nucleotides are TGTGCCAGCTCACCACTCCCTTTCACTGAAGCTTTCTTT. It specifies CASSPLPFTEAFF.

This clonotype was seen a few times. The rearrangement uses TRBV6-2 or TRBV6-3 and TRBJ2-7; TRBD1 matches at 7 bases. V was clipped by 0 bases and J by 2 bases; unmatched bases: 7. Germline CDR1 is MNHEY and CDR2 is SVGEGT. The CDR3 extends over 16 amino acids. The CDR3 spells CASSYSLTGSTYEQYF. CDR3 DNA sequence: TGTGCCAGCAGTTACTCCTTGACAGGGTCTACCTACGAGCAGTACTTC.

V is TRBV12-3 or TRBV12-4 and J is TRBJ1-2; D is perhaps TRBD1 (5 bases). The CDR3 spans 14 residues. V was shortened by 2 bases and J by 7 bases, with 14 bases between the two germline ends. The CDR3: CASSLTQRGRGYTF. CDR3 sequence (DNA): TGTGCCAGCAGTTTAACCCAACGGGGACGTGGCTACACCTTC.

This clonotype was seen many times. The V and J genes are TRBV5-1 and TRBJ1-2; possibly TRBD1 for D (6 bases). CDR3 length: 14 amino acids. Trimming took 2 bases from V and 3 from J, leaving 11 bases between them. Germline CDR1 reads SGHRS; CDR2 reads YFSETQ. The DNA for the CDR3 is TGCGCCAGCAGCTTAGGGGGGGACTACTATGGCTACACCTTC. Its protein is CASSLGGDYYGYTF.

There are many counts of this clonotype. The chain couples TRBV5-6 to TRBJ2-5, with D hard to call. The CDR3 has 14 amino acids. Germline assignment: CDR1 SGHDT and CDR2 YYEEEE. Trimming removed 1 base at V and 2 bases at J, with 9 bases between. In nucleotides, the CDR3 is TGTGCCAGCAGCTTGAGCCCGTCGCAAGAGACCCAGTACTTC. Protein: CASSLSPSQETQYF.

This clonotype was observed at least ten times. The gene calls are TRBV20-1 and TRBJ1-6; D not certain. The CDR3 contains 12 residues. V lost 3 bases, J lost 7 bases, and 7 bases lay in between. The V gene's germline CDR1 is DFQATT and CDR2 SNEGSKA (reference sequence). This chain's CDR3 is CSARTKNSPLHF. CDR3 DNA sequence: TGCAGTGCTAGGACCAAGAATTCACCCCTCCACTTT.

Ten or more counts support this clonotype. CDR3 protein: CASSLTAGTNYGYTF. The CDR3 bases are TGCGCCAGCAGCTTGACAGCGGGGACTAACTATGGCTACACCTTC. The chain employs TRBV5-1 and TRBJ1-2, with D hard to call. Looked up from germline, CDR1 is SGHRS and CDR2 is YFSETQ. The CDR3 is 15 residues long. The V gene lost 1 base and the J gene lost 0 bases, with 10 bases spanning the gap. The whole variable domain, remainder taken from reference TRBV5-1 and TRBJ1-2, is KAGVTQTPRYLIKTRGQQVTLSCSPISGHRSVSWYQQTPGQGLQFLFEYFSETQRNKGNFPGRFSGRQFSNSRSEMNVSTLELGDSALYLCASSLTAGTNYGYTFGSGTRLTVV.

This rearrangement joins TRBV7-8 to TRBJ2-7; D is undetermined. The V gene lost 0 bases and the J gene lost 1 base, with 7 bases spanning the gap. In germline, CDR1 is SGHVS, CDR2 FQNEAQ. This CDR3 spans 14 amino acids. The CDR3 DNA is TGTGCCAGCAGCTTAGCGCATCTATCCTACGAGCAGTACTTC. Translated, it gives CASSLAHLSYEQYF.

In this sample, this clonotype turned up a few times. CDR3 bases: TGCGCCAGCAGCCAAGATGGACAGGGCCTATATGGCTACACCTTC. Protein: CASSQDGQGLYGYTF. The chain employs TRBV4-1 and TRBJ1-2; TRBD1 aligns across 8 bases. The CDR3 is made up of 15 amino acids. Germline-derived CDR1 and CDR2 are MGHRA and YSYEKL. Losses at the gene ends were 0 bases for V and 5 bases for J; bases not matched to a gene: 5.